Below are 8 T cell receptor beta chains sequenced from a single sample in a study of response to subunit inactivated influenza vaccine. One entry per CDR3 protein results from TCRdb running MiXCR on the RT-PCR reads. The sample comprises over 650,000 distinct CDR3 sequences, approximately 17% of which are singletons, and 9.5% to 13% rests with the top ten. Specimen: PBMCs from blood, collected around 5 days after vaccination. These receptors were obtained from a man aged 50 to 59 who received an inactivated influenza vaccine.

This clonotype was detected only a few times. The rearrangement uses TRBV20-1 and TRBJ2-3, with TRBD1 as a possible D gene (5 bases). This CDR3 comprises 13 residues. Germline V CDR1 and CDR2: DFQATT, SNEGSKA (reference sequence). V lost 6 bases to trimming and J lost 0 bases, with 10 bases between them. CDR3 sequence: CSARTRSTDTQYF. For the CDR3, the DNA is TGCAGTGCGAGGACAAGGAGCACAGATACGCAGTATTTT.

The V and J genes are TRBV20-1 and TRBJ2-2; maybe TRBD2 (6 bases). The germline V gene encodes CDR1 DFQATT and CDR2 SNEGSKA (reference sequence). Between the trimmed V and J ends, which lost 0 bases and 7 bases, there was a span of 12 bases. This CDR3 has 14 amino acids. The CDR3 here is CSARDSGGYGELFF. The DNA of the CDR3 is TGCAGTGCTAGAGACTCTGGGGGGTACGGGGAGCTGTTTTTT.

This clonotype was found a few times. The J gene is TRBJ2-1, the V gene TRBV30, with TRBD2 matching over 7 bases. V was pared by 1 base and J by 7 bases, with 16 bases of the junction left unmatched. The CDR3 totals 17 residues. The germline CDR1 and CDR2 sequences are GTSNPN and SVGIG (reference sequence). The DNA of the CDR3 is TGTGCCTGGAGTGATACGACCGGGACTACAGATCATAATGAGCAGTTCTTC. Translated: CAWSDTTGTTDHNEQFF.

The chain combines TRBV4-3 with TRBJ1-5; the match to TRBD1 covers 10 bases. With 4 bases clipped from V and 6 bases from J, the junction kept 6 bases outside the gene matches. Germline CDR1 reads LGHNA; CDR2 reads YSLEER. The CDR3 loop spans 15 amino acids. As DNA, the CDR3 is TGCGCCAGCAGCCCTGGGACAGGGGTTGTTCAGCCCCAGCATTTT. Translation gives CASSPGTGVVQPQHF.

In DNA form, the CDR3 reads TGCAGTGCTACCAACGGGATGGGGGTTATGGGCACAGATACGCAGTATTTT. Protein: CSATNGMGVMGTDTQYF. The V call is TRBV20-1, the J call TRBJ2-3; D possibly uses TRBD1 or TRBD2 (5 bases each). Per germline, CDR1 DFQATT and CDR2 SNEGSKA (reference sequence). The CDR3 loop spans 17 amino acids. Trimming stripped 4 bases from V and 1 base from J, with 21 bases between.

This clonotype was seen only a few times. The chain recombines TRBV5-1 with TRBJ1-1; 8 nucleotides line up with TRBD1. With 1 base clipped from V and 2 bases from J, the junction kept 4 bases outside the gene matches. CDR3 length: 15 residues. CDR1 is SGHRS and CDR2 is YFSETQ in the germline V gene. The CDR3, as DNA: TGCGCCAGCAGCTTGTGGACAGGGTCTAACACTGAAGCTTTCTTT. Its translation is CASSLWTGSNTEAFF.

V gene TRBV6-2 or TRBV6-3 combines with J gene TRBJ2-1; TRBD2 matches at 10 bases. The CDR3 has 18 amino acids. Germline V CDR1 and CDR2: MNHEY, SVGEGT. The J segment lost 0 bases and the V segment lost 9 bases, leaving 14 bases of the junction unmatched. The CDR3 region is CASEGFSGGLSSYNEQFF. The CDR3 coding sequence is TGTGCCAGTGAGGGTTTTAGCGGGGGGCTGAGCTCCTACAATGAGCAGTTCTTC.

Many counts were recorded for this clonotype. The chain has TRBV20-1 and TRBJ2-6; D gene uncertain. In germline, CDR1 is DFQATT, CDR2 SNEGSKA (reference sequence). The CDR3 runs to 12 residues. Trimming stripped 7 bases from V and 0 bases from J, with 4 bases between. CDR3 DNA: TGCAGTGGGAACTCTGGGGCCAACGTCCTGACTTTC. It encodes CSGNSGANVLTF.